This T cell receptor (beta chain) was observed in a study of T cell responses to AZD1222 COVID-19 vaccine. CDR1 is SGHRS, CDR2 YFSETQ, per germline. With 4 bases clipped from V and 6 bases from J, the junction kept 13 bases outside the gene matches. This CDR3 contains 16 residues. TCRdb's copy holds only in-frame clones and misses some; the assay was immunoSEQ multiplex PCR. The sample lists about 42,000 clones; approximately 88% were seen once. Sequencing was performed on peripheral blood, taken 28 days after the second AZD1222 dose. This chain joins TRBV5-1 and TRBJ2-1; the match to TRBD2 covers 7 bases. The receptor's source is an adult who received the AZD1222 COVID-19 vaccine. CDR3 nucleotides: TGCGCCAGCAGCCTGGCGTCGGGAGGCTTTCGCAATGAGCAGTTCTTC. It translates to CASSLASGGFRNEQFF.